The present entry profiles one TCR beta chain with its context. The antigen is undetermined. The entry originates in a study of blood T cells in healthy people across ages. Aged roughly 6 to 100, donors were systemically healthy Caucasians from Russia. Broader study findings: Long-lived donors carried more naive CD4+ cells and greater diversity than aged donors.

Germline V gives CDR1 LGHDT, CDR2 YNNKEL (reference sequence). CDR3 length equals 16 residues. The V segment lost 4 bases and the J segment 5 bases; nucleotides outside the gene matches: 7. Next came a second PCR, run for about 7 to 11 cycles, which used a sample-barcoded 5' primer along with a J-beta primer mix. The yield of each sample was at least 3 million CDR3-containing paired-end reads. TCRdb ran MiXCR on the 5' RACE reads and lists one entry per CDR3 protein. Of around 800,000 distinct CDR3 sequences listed, under 45% are singletons. The TCR originated in a man aged 55 to 69 in good health. The sequenced material came from blood. The chain joins TRBV3-1 to TRBJ2-3; 12 bases are a match to TRBD2. CDR3 residues: CASSLQLAGGRDTQYF. The CDR3, as DNA: TGTGCCAGCAGCCTCCAACTAGCGGGGGGAAGAGATACGCAGTATTTT.